These 6 T cell receptor beta chains came from one sample sequenced in a study of cytomegalovirus exposure and HLA in healthy donors. PCR primers comprised 60 Vbeta and 13 Jbeta primers. Produced via immunoSEQ multiplex PCR; TCRdb's table is partial and in-frame only. The sample includes approximately 190,000 clones, 80% to 85% seen only once; the top ten take roughly 0.8%. The sequenced sample consisted of PBMCs. Receptor source: a young woman in good health and CMV-seronegative.

In its sample, this clone was seen once. The rearrangement uses TRBV28 and TRBJ2-1, with 8 positions matching TRBD2. V gave up 3 bases and J gave up 8 bases; unmatched junction bases: 12. The CDR3 runs 16 residues. Germline CDR1 and CDR2: MDHEN and SYDVKM. CDR3 coding DNA: TGTGCCAGCAGTTTCCTCCTTAGCGGGGAGAAGGATGAGCAGTTCTTC. Translation gives CASSFLLSGEKDEQFF.

This clone was found once. The V call is TRBV6-9, the J call TRBJ2-7, with 14 bases identical to TRBD2. Germline V gene data show CDR1 as MNHGY and CDR2 as SVAAGI. This CDR3 has 19 residues. V shed 6 bases and J 3 bases; nucleotides not matched to a gene: 16. CDR3 sequence (DNA): TGTGCCAGCAGCCTCAGACTAGCGGGAGGGGCCAGGAAACTCTACGAGCAGTACTTC. It translates to CASSLRLAGGARKLYEQYF.

This clone came up a few times. The chain uses TRBV5-4 and TRBJ1-2; 7 bases fit TRBD1. CDR3 size: 13 residues. The J segment lost 7 bases and the V segment lost 1 base, leaving 4 bases of the junction unmatched. The germline V gene has CDR1 SGHNT and CDR2 YYREEE (reference sequence). Here the CDR3 DNA reads TGTGCCAGCAGCTTGTGGGACAGTGCTGGCTACACCTTC. Its protein product is CASSLWDSAGYTF.

This clone was seen once. This sample includes further DNA sequences coding for the same CDR3. This chain joins TRBV6-5 and TRBJ2-7; no definite D call. V lost 2 bases, J lost 0 bases, and 5 bases lay in between. CDR1 is MNHEY, CDR2 SVGAGI, per germline. The CDR3 consists of 13 residues. In DNA form, the CDR3 reads TGTGCCAGCAGTTACGATAGCTCCTACGAGCAGTACTTC. It codes for CASSYDSSYEQYF.

The V and J genes are TRBV5-1 and TRBJ2-7, with 9 nucleotides matching TRBD2. Germline-derived CDR1 and CDR2 are SGHRS and YFSETQ. V gave up 0 bases and J gave up 0 bases; unmatched junction bases: 10. CDR3 length equals 18 residues. The DNA for the CDR3 is TGCGCCAGCAGCTTGGGGGTAGCGGGGGATATAAGCTCCTACGAGCAGTACTTC. Its translation: CASSLGVAGDISSYEQYF.

DNA for the CDR3: TGTGCCAGCTCACGCGGGACAGAGCTTTGGATCTACGAGCAGTACTTC. Encoded protein: CASSRGTELWIYEQYF. This sequence joins TRBV18 and TRBJ2-7; perhaps TRBD1 as D (7 bases). Between the trimmed V and J ends, which lost 4 bases and 3 bases, there was a span of 19 bases. CDR3 length: 16 amino acids. Germline V lookup: CDR1 KGHSH, CDR2 LQKENI.